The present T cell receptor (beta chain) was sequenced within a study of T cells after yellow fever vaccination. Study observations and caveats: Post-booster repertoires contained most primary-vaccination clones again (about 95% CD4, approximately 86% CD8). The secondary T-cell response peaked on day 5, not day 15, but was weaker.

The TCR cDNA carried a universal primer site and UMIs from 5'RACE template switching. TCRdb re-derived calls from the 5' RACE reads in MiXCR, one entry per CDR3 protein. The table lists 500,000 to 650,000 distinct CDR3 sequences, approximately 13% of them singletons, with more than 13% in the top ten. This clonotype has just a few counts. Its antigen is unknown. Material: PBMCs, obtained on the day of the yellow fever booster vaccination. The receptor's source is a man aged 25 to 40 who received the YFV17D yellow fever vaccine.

CDR3 in DNA: TGTGCCAGCAGCTTGAGTAGCGGGAGGGGCGATACGCAGTATTTT. This encodes CASSLSSGRGDTQYF. This chain links TRBV7-9 with TRBJ2-3; TRBD2 matches 11 bases. The CDR3 has 15 residues. Germline CDR1 is SEHNR and CDR2 is FQNEAQ (reference sequence). The junction had 5 bases not matched to a gene; V was cut back by 3 bases and J by 6 bases.